This T cell receptor beta chain was sequenced for a study of CD8 T cells in ankylosing spondylitis. V was shortened by 3 bases and J by 0 bases, with 8 bases between the two germline ends. CDR1 and CDR2 from the germline V gene are DFQATT and SNEGSKA (reference sequence). The CDR3 covers 13 residues. The TCR beta libraries were generated through quantitative 5'-RACE incorporating molecular barcodes. One entry per CDR3 protein, called by TCRdb with MiXCR from the 5' RACE reads. The sample contains 210,000 or so distinct CDR3 sequences, roughly 26% of which appear only once. The table lists this clonotype with many counts. Its antigen is undetermined. General study findings and limits: In ankylosing spondylitis blood, a motif of fewer than 10 highly homologous TCR beta variants appeared characteristic.

The rearrangement links TRBV20-1 to TRBJ2-5; D is ambiguous. This receptor was taken from a male donor with ankylosing spondylitis or in good health (not recorded which). The sample taken for sequencing was blood, either unsorted or a sorted T cell fraction (not recorded which). CDR3 in amino acids: CSASSWYQETQYF. The CDR3 nucleotides read TGCAGTGCTAGTAGCTGGTACCAAGAGACCCAGTACTTC.